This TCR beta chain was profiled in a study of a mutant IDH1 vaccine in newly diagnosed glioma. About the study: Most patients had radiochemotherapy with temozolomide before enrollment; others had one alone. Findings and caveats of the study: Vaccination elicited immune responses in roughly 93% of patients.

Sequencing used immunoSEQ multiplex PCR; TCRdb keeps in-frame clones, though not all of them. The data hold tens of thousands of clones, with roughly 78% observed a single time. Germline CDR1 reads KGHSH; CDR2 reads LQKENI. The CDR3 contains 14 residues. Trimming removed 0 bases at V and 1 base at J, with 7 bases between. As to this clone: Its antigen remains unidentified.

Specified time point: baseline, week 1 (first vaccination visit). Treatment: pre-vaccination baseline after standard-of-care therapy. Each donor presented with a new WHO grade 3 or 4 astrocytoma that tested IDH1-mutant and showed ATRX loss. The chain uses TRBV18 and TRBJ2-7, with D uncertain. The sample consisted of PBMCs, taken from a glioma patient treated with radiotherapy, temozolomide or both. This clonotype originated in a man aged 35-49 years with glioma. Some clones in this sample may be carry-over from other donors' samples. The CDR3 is CASSPPSPSYEQYF. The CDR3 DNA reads TGTGCCAGCTCACCACCGAGTCCATCCTACGAGCAGTACTTC.